The next 30 T cell receptor beta chains were all read from a single sample in a study of radiation and T cells in renal cell carcinoma. The data were produced by immunoSEQ multiplex PCR, yet TCRdb's version contains in-frame clones alone and is incomplete. Of 75,000 to 90,000 clones listed, roughly nine tenths are singletons. Time point of the sample: blood 4 weeks post-SBRT, at nephrectomy. As to treatment: 15 Gy SBRT to primary tumor, nephrectomy 4 weeks later. This specimen was blood, taken from a patient whose treatment included radiotherapy and nephrectomy. The receptors were gathered from a woman between 70 and 85 years old with renal cell carcinoma.

CDR3 sequence: CASSLRRGTEAFF. CDR3 DNA sequence: TGCGCCAGCAGCTTGAGACGAGGAACTGAAGCTTTCTTT. The chain joins TRBV5-1 to TRBJ1-1; D not certain. The ends were cut back, 1 base at V and 5 bases at J, with 9 bases in the middle. The CDR3 runs 13 residues. Germline CDR1 is SGHRS and CDR2 is YFSETQ.

This clone was found once. The V call is TRBV5-1, the J call TRBJ2-3, with D possibly matching TRBD1 (6 bases). The CDR3 is 16 amino acids. V dropped 0 bases and J dropped 4 bases, with 15 bases sitting between them. Germline assignment: CDR1 SGHRS and CDR2 YFSETQ. The CDR3 nucleotides read TGCGCCAGCAGCTTGGGTTACAGGGTGGGAGCAGATACGCAGTATTTT. This translates into CASSLGYRVGADTQYF. Full variable domain (rest looked up from reference TRBV5-1 and TRBJ2-3): KAGVTQTPRYLIKTRGQQVTLSCSPISGHRSVSWYQQTPGQGLQFLFEYFSETQRNKGNFPGRFSGRQFSNSRSEMNVSTLELGDSALYLCASSLGYRVGADTQYFGPGTRLTVL.

As concerns this clone: This sample includes further DNA sequences coding for the same CDR3. The chain joins TRBV5-1 to TRBJ2-3; D gene unclear. Trimming took off 0 bases at V and 0 bases at J, with 5 bases between the two ends. Germline CDR1 reads SGHRS; CDR2 reads YFSETQ. The CDR3 contains 14 residues. This chain's CDR3 is CASSLGSSTDTQYF. CDR3 nucleotide sequence: TGCGCCAGCAGCTTGGGCAGCAGCACAGATACGCAGTATTTT.

In DNA, the CDR3 is TGTGCCAGCAGTACTAGCCGGGACAGGGGGTCCTACGAGCAGTACTTC. This encodes CASSTSRDRGSYEQYF. The V and J genes are TRBV2 and TRBJ2-7; 11 bases are a match to TRBD1. The CDR3 has 16 amino acids. V lost 5 bases to trimming and J lost 1 base; unmatched junction nucleotides: 7. Germline V gives CDR1 SNHLY, CDR2 FYNNEI. The variable domain in full, with the rest retrieved from reference TRBV2 and TRBJ2-7, is EPEVTQTPSHQVTQMGQEVILRCVPISNHLYFYWYRQILGQKVEFLVSFYNNEISEKSEIFDDQFSVERPDGSNFTLKIRSTKLEDSAMYFCASSTSRDRGSYEQYFGPGTRLTVT.

On this clone: A read error may account for a junction end that differs from germline. The J gene is TRBJ2-5, the V gene TRBV7-7; D not certain. CDR1 and CDR2 (germline): SSHAT, FNYEAQ (reference sequence). This CDR3 spans 13 amino acids. The CDR3 loop is CASSHPPGETQYF. The CDR3 DNA reads as TGTGCTAGCAGCCACCCACCTGGAGAGACCCAGTACTTC. Full variable domain (remainder filled in from reference TRBV7-7 and TRBJ2-5): GAGVSQSPRYKVTKRGQDVTLRCDPISSHATLYWYQQALGQGPEFLTYFNYEAQPDKSGLPSDRFSAERPEGSISTLTIQRTEQRDSAMYRCASSHPPGETQYFGPGTRLLVL.

V is TRBV11-3 and J is TRBJ2-2, with D unclear. In germline, CDR1 is SGHNT, CDR2 YENEEA. The CDR3 runs 16 residues. Trimming cost V 4 bases and J 0 bases, with 12 bases left between them. The CDR3 protein is CASSSRPVPNTGELFF. CDR3 nucleotides: TGTGCCAGCAGCTCCCGCCCGGTACCGAACACCGGGGAGCTGTTTTTT.

A single count supports this clone. The CDR3 reads CASSARGVIAYEQYF. The CDR3 DNA follows: TGTGCCAGCAGCGCGCGGGGGGTCATCGCCTACGAGCAGTACTTC. This chain uses TRBV14 with TRBJ2-7, with 8 nucleotides matching TRBD2. Germline trimming cut 5 bases from V and 2 bases from J; bases unmatched to any gene: 8. CDR1 is SGHDN and CDR2 is FVKESK in the germline V gene. This CDR3 contains 15 residues.

This chain uses TRBV28 with TRBJ1-1, with D hard to call. Germline CDR1 and CDR2: MDHEN and SYDVKM. The CDR3 loop spans 11 amino acids. Trimming removed 1 base at V and 10 bases at J, with 7 bases between. CDR3 sequence: CASSLSLVAFF. The DNA for the CDR3 is TGTGCCAGCAGTTTATCTTTGGTAGCTTTCTTT.

The chain couples TRBV7-2 to TRBJ1-1; the D gene is possibly TRBD1 (6 bases). The V gene lost 5 bases and the J gene lost 5 bases, with 18 bases spanning the gap. Germline values: CDR1 SGHTA, CDR2 FQGNSA. The CDR3 has 15 amino acids. The CDR3 DNA follows: TGTGCCAGCAGCCGCCGGGGGCAGGGAGGTACTGAAGCTTTCTTT. Its protein product is CASSRRGQGGTEAFF.

This rearrangement joins TRBV5-6 to TRBJ2-7; 7 bases fit TRBD1. This CDR3 contains 14 residues. V lost 0 bases, J lost 1 base, and 1 base stayed unmatched. In germline, CDR1 is SGHDT, CDR2 YYEEEE. The CDR3 DNA reads as TGTGCCAGCAGCTTGGACAGGGGTTCCTACGAGCAGTACTTC. Amino acid sequence: CASSLDRGSYEQYF.

V usage is TRBV19 and J usage is TRBJ1-1, with TRBD1 matching 7 bases. From germline, CDR1 is LNHDA and CDR2 SQIVND (reference sequence). With V trimmed by 3 bases and J by 0 bases, 10 bases remained unmatched. CDR3 length equals 17 residues. The CDR3, as DNA: TGTGCCAGTAGTATGAGGCCAGGGGGAAGGGTGAACACTGAAGCTTTCTTT. It specifies CASSMRPGGRVNTEAFF.

The J gene is TRBJ2-3, the V gene TRBV28, with no clear D. The CDR3 contains 11 residues. CDR1 and CDR2 from the germline V gene are MDHEN and SYDVKM. V was shortened by 5 bases and J by 10 bases, with 10 bases between the two germline ends. CDR3 protein: CASSHGSSQYF. The CDR3 nucleotides read TGTGCCAGCAGTCATGGATCGTCGCAGTATTTT.

The rearrangement uses TRBV7-8 and TRBJ2-3; D tentatively reads TRBD1 or TRBD2 (5 bases each). V was pared by 5 bases and J by 7 bases, with 22 bases between. The CDR3 is 16 amino acids. Germline-derived CDR1 and CDR2 are SGHVS and FQNEAQ. The CDR3 spells CASSPLGAGVSNTQYF. The DNA of the CDR3 is TGTGCCAGCAGCCCCCTCGGGGCCGGGGTTTCAAATACGCAGTATTTT. The variable domain in full, completed from reference TRBV7-8 and TRBJ2-3, reads GAGVSQSPRYKVAKRGQDVALRCDPISGHVSLFWYQQALGQGPEFLTYFQNEAQLDKSGLPSDRFFAERPEGSVSTLKIQRTQQEDSAVYLCASSPLGAGVSNTQYFGPGTRLTVL.

The sample holds one count of this clone. The chain recombines TRBV7-2 with TRBJ2-7; TRBD1 aligns across 9 bases. The V gene's germline CDR1 is SGHTA and CDR2 FQGNSA. This CDR3 spans 14 amino acids. V gave up 5 bases and J gave up 8 bases; unmatched junction bases: 10. The CDR3 is CASSAPGTGTKQYF. As DNA, the CDR3 is TGTGCCAGCAGCGCTCCCGGGACAGGGACGAAGCAGTACTTC. The full variable domain, completed using reference TRBV7-2 and TRBJ2-7, is GAGVSQSPSNKVTEKGKDVELRCDPISGHTALYWYRQSLGQGLEFLIYFQGNSAPDKSGLPSDRFSAERTGGSVSTLTIQRTQQEDSAVYLCASSAPGTGTKQYFGPGTRLTVT.

The chain has TRBV7-2 and TRBJ2-1; 10 nucleotides align to TRBD2. Losses at the gene ends were 1 base for V and 7 bases for J; bases not matched to a gene: 10. Germline loops: CDR1 SGHTA, CDR2 FQGNSA. The CDR3 loop spans 17 amino acids. The CDR3 DNA follows: TGTGCCAGCAGCTTAGGGTCTGGAGTAGCGGGGGGAAATGAGCAGTTCTTC. Amino acids: CASSLGSGVAGGNEQFF.

The chain recombines TRBV18 with TRBJ1-1; unclear D gene. Between the trimmed V and J ends, which lost 6 bases and 4 bases, there was a span of 18 bases. CDR3 length equals 15 residues. In germline, CDR1 is KGHSH, CDR2 LQKENI. The CDR3 here is CASSHEEGWGTEAFF. The CDR3 DNA reads TGTGCCAGCTCTCATGAGGAGGGTTGGGGCACTGAAGCTTTCTTT. Combining the CDR3 with reference TRBV18 and TRBJ1-1 gives the whole variable domain NAGVMQNPRHLVRRRGQEARLRCSPMKGHSHVYWYRQLPEEGLKFMVYLQKENIIDESGMPKERFSAEFPKEGPSILRIQQVVRGDSAAYFCASSHEEGWGTEAFFGQGTRLTVV.

The CDR3 nucleotides are TGTGCCAGCAGGTTAGGGGGGTTCCAAGAGACCCAGTACTTC. This encodes CASRLGGFQETQYF. The J gene is TRBJ2-5, the V gene TRBV28, with D perhaps TRBD1 or TRBD2 (6 bases each). Trimming removed 6 bases at V and 1 base at J, with 12 bases between. This CDR3 comprises 14 residues. The germline CDR1 and CDR2 sequences are MDHEN and SYDVKM.

The J gene is TRBJ2-1, the V gene TRBV9; 10 bases agree with TRBD2. The V and J ends lost 4 bases and 0 bases, in that order; junction bases with no gene match: 7. CDR3 length equals 17 residues. Germline CDR1 is SGDLS and CDR2 is YYNGEE. The CDR3 protein is CASSSSLAGGSYNEQFF. CDR3 nucleotides: TGTGCCAGCAGCTCATCGTTAGCGGGGGGCTCCTACAATGAGCAGTTCTTC. The whole variable domain, filled in from reference TRBV9 and TRBJ2-1, reads DSGVTQTPKHLITATGQRVTLRCSPRSGDLSVYWYQQSLDQGLQFLIQYYNGEERAKGNILERFSAQQFPDLHSELNLSSLELGDSALYFCASSSSLAGGSYNEQFFGPGTRLTVL.

The CDR3 bases are TGCGCCAGCAGCCCGTTAGGACAGGACGGGTTTAGAATTGAAGCTTTCTTT. It encodes CASSPLGQDGFRIEAFF. The V and J genes are TRBV5-1 and TRBJ1-1; 7 nucleotides match TRBD1. The CDR3 has 17 residues. Germline CDR1 is SGHRS and CDR2 is YFSETQ. V was clipped by 4 bases and J by 7 bases; unmatched bases: 19.

The J gene is TRBJ1-2, the V gene TRBV28, with unresolved D. The ends were cut back, 1 base at V and 8 bases at J, with 8 bases in the middle. CDR1 is MDHEN and CDR2 is SYDVKM in the germline V gene. This CDR3 comprises 12 residues. This chain's CDR3 is CASSLSPGGYTF. CDR3 nucleotides: TGTGCCAGCAGTTTATCGCCGGGCGGCTACACCTTC.

The gene calls are TRBV5-6 and TRBJ2-2; TRBD2 aligns across 14 bases. The CDR3 has 17 amino acids. V dropped 5 bases and J dropped 6; count of bases not matched to a gene: 9. The V gene's germline CDR1 is SGHDT and CDR2 YYEEEE. The CDR3 region has the DNA TGTGCCAGCAGGGTCTCCCCGACTAGCGGGGGGGCCGGGGAGCTGTTTTTT. It codes for CASRVSPTSGGAGELFF.

The CDR3 DNA follows: TGTGCCAGTAGTATAGTAAATATTGGGGACACGGCCTACGAGCAGTACTTC. Its protein product is CASSIVNIGDTAYEQYF. The V and J genes are TRBV19 and TRBJ2-7; maybe TRBD1 (6 bases). The CDR3 runs to 17 residues. The germline V and J ends were trimmed by 1 base and 2 bases, with 18 bases remaining between them. CDR1 and CDR2 (germline): LNHDA, SQIVND (reference sequence).

This clone has more than one count but fewer than ten. The gene calls are TRBV7-9 and TRBJ1-1, with D perhaps TRBD1 (5 bases). The V end was cut by 4 bases, the J end by 9 bases, with 15 bases between. Germline-derived CDR1 and CDR2 are SEHNR and FQNEAQ (reference sequence). The length of the CDR3 is 13 residues. The CDR3 DNA reads TGTGCCAGCAGCTCCACACGGGGCGAGAAAGCTTTCTTT. Protein: CASSSTRGEKAFF. Looking up the rest from reference TRBV7-9 and TRBJ1-1 gives the full variable domain: DTGVSQNPRHKITKRGQNVTFRCDPISEHNRLYWYRQTLGQGPEFLTYFQNEAQLEKSRLLSDRFSAERPKGSFSTLEIQRTEQGDSAMYLCASSSTRGEKAFFGQGTRLTVV.

The J gene is TRBJ1-1, the V gene TRBV28; D remains unclear. V was trimmed by 2 bases and J by 1 base, leaving 11 bases between them. CDR1 MDHEN and CDR2 SYDVKM come from the germline V gene. The CDR3 sequence is 15 residues long. Here the CDR3 DNA reads TGTGCCAGCAGTTTAAGGATGGTGGGGAACACTGAAGCTTTCTTT. Translation gives CASSLRMVGNTEAFF.

The chain recombines TRBV10-3 with TRBJ2-7; D may be TRBD1 (6 bases). V dropped 10 bases and J dropped 5 bases, with 18 bases sitting between them. The germline V gene encodes CDR1 ENHRY and CDR2 SYGVKD. CDR3 length: 13 residues. CDR3 sequence: CATTGRGDDEQYF. In nucleotides, the CDR3 is TGTGCCACGACAGGCAGGGGAGACGACGAGCAGTACTTC.

The rearrangement joins TRBV11-2 to TRBJ1-4, with TRBD1 as a possible D gene (5 bases). The germline V gene has CDR1 SGHAT and CDR2 FQNNGV. V dropped 5 bases and J dropped 8 bases, with 12 bases sitting between them. The CDR3 contains 13 residues. The CDR3 DNA follows: TGTGCCAGCAGCCGGGGGAATGGCGAAAAACTGTTTTTT. It translates to CASSRGNGEKLFF.

CDR3 sequence: CASGYGRDSGNTIYF. CDR3 sequence (DNA): TGCGCCAGCGGCTATGGACGGGACTCTGGAAACACCATATATTTT. V and J are TRBV5-1 and TRBJ1-3; D gene ambiguous. Looked up from germline, CDR1 is SGHRS and CDR2 is YFSETQ. Trimming stripped 7 bases from V and 0 bases from J, with 14 bases between. The CDR3 is 15 amino acids. The complete variable domain, with remaining parts taken from reference TRBV5-1 and TRBJ1-3, reads KAGVTQTPRYLIKTRGQQVTLSCSPISGHRSVSWYQQTPGQGLQFLFEYFSETQRNKGNFPGRFSGRQFSNSRSEMNVSTLELGDSALYLCASGYGRDSGNTIYFGEGSWLTVV.

The chain carries TRBV4-2 and TRBJ2-7, with 7 bases matching TRBD2. CDR3 size: 17 residues. Germline trimming cut 1 base from V and 0 bases from J; bases unmatched to any gene: 9. Germline values: CDR1 LGHNA, CDR2 YNFKEQ. The CDR3 nucleotides are TGTGCCAGCAGCCAAGTTGGCGGGCGGGGGAGCTCCTACGAGCAGTACTTC. It translates to CASSQVGGRGSSYEQYF.

The chain carries TRBV27 and TRBJ1-5; D unclear. CDR3 length: 16 amino acids. V gave up 7 bases and J gave up 6 bases, with 22 bases separating them. The germline CDR1 and CDR2 sequences are MNHEY and SMNVEV (reference sequence). The CDR3 nucleotides are TGTGCCAGCAACCCGAGAGTCATGTGGGGTTCTCAGCCCCAGCATTTT. Its protein product is CASNPRVMWGSQPQHF.

This sequence joins TRBV7-6 and TRBJ2-2, with 7 bases matching TRBD1. Germline V gene lookup returns CDR1 SGHVS and CDR2 FNYEAQ. The CDR3 runs to 13 residues. Unmatched junction bases numbered 3, after V lost 5 bases and J lost 6 bases. CDR3 in DNA: TGTGCCAGCAGCGCGACAGGGTCCGGGGAGCTGTTTTTT. Its translation is CASSATGSGELFF.